This TCR beta chain was obtained from a study of shared clonotypes between healthy human individuals. Overall study results and limits: Investigators expected sequencing depth to affect clonotype sharing among donors.

On this clone itself: Its specificity is unknown.

The healthy adult donors were HIV-negative and reported no recent acute infections or vaccinations. Assay: immunoSEQ multiplex PCR; the TCRdb copy retains only in-frame clones and omits some. The top ten clones hold 13% of a sample with more than 450,000 clones, roughly 78% of them seen once. Material: PBMCs. The clonotype comes from a woman aged 40 to 49 in good health. Some clones in this sample may be carry-over from other donors' samples.

The CDR3 DNA follows: TGCGCCAGCAGCTGGACAGGGGACTACGAGCAGTACTTC. It encodes CASSWTGDYEQYF. This chain links TRBV5-1 with TRBJ2-5; 9 nucleotides align to TRBD1. The J call may be incorrect, as the DNA end agrees better with TRBJ2-7. Germline lookup yields CDR1 SGHRS and CDR2 YFSETQ. CDR3 length equals 13 residues.